This T cell receptor beta chain was retrieved from a study of regulatory T cells in long-lasting Graves disease. Noted time point: newly diagnosed GD, antithyroid drugs for less than 3 months. The TCR library was prepared using RNA isolated from PBMCs. CDR1 and CDR2 from the germline V gene are MNHEY and SVGEGT. This CDR3 is built from 16 residues. This clonotype was seen a handful of times. Its antigen is as yet unknown. One end of the junction varies from germline; a read error may be responsible. Study conclusions and caveats: Persistent disease exhibited a predilection for TRBV28, TRBJ1-2 and TRBJ2-5.

Investigators prepared the TCR beta libraries by applying iRepertoire HTBI primers and Arm-PCR of CDR3 regions. TCRdb ran MiXCR on the multiplex PCR reads and lists one entry per CDR3 protein. The repertoire holds 200,000 to 250,000 distinct CDR3 sequences, with less than 20% as singletons. This same sample was also taken into another study, of T cells in Graves' hyperthyroidism and ophthalmopathy. This second study says: Hyperthyroidism, newly diagnosed and lasting under 2 months, affected patients aged 18 to 65. Among clonotypes expanded in thyroid above 0.001, most were also found in blood. Classification by a 13 V-J model distinguished ophthalmopathy from stable hyperthyroidism.

This sequence joins TRBV6-2 or TRBV6-3 and TRBJ2-1; TRBD2 might be the D (5 bases). This receptor was obtained from a woman in her 30s with Graves disease. The sequenced sample was peripheral blood mononuclear cells (PBMCs), obtained at new diagnosis, from a patient treated with antithyroid drugs. The CDR3 is CASSAKLPSSYNERFF. For the CDR3, the DNA is TGTGCCAGCAGCGCCAAACTGCCTAGCTCCTACAATGAGCGGTTCTTC.